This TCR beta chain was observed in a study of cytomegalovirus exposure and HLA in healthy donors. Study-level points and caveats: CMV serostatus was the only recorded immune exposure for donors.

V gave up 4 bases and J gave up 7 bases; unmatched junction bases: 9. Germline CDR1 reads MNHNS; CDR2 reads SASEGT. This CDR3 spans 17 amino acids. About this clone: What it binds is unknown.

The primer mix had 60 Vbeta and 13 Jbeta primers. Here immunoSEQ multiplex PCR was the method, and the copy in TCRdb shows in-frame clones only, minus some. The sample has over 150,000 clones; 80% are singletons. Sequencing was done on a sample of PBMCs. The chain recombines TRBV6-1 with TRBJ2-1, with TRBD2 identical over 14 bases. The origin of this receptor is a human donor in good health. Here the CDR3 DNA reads TGTGCCAGCAGTGCTAGACTAGCGGGGGGGCGATTTAATGAGCAGTTCTTC. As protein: CASSARLAGGRFNEQFF.